This T cell receptor (beta chain) came from a study of STAT5B mutations in CD4+ large granular lymphocyte leukemia. TCRdb's copy holds only in-frame clones and misses some; the assay was immunoSEQ multiplex PCR. The sample has 25,000 to 35,000 clones; roughly 77% are singletons. Broader study findings: Patient CD4-sorted repertoires looked more clonal than healthy CD4+ repertoires, even without putative leukemic clones. TRBV06-family usage was enriched in top patient clones (8/27) versus controls (2/35). Without HLA matching, higher CD4+ than CD8+ T-LGLL clonality could reflect small sample size.

Of note for this clone: Its target is unknown.

The CDR3 spans 17 residues. The junction had 10 bases not matched to a gene; V was cut back by 2 bases and J by 5 bases. The germline gives CDR1 LNHDA, CDR2 SQIVND (reference sequence). J is TRBJ1-3 and V is TRBV19; 9 positions match TRBD1. This sequence was found in a human donor in good health. The sample comprised CD4+ T cells from blood buffy coats. CDR3 sequence (DNA): TGTGCCAGTAGTATACGACCGGGACAGGGTGTAAGAAACACCATATATTTT. It specifies CASSIRPGQGVRNTIYF.